This T cell receptor (beta chain) was sequenced during a study of blood T cells in healthy people across ages. Turning to the study itself: In model experiments, template switching was able to capture about one barcoded beta molecule for every two T cells that were present.

This clonotype was detected a few times. The antigen is unknown. The study, taken as a whole, reports: Getting older went along with TCR beta diversity per million T cells dropping roughly linearly. Whereas aged donors had fewer naive CD4+ cells, long-lived donors had more of them and higher diversity.

A second about 7 to 12 cycle PCR used barcoded and J-beta primers. In TCRdb, the 5' RACE reads were re-called with MiXCR into one record per CDR3 protein. The sample records approximately 2,000,000 distinct CDR3 sequences, about 39% being singletons. The CDR3 consists of 14 residues. V was cut by 6 bases and J by 4 bases, with 19 bases left in between. Looked up from germline, CDR1 is DFQATT and CDR2 is SNEGSKA (reference sequence). Each sample gave at least 6.5 million isolated PBMCs. J is TRBJ2-7 and V is TRBV20-1; D may be TRBD1 (6 bases). The sequencing sample was made of blood. This receptor was obtained from a human donor in good health. This chain's CDR3 is CSALDSRRGYEQYF. The CDR3 DNA sequence: TGCAGTGCATTGGACAGCCGCAGGGGTTACGAGCAGTACTTC.